Detailed here is one T cell receptor beta chain. The data were taken from a study of monozygotic twins with inflammatory bowel disease. The CDR3 has 16 residues. CDR1 is KGHSH, CDR2 LQKENI, per germline. Unsorted whole blood yielded the total RNA, with T cells left unselected. Per-sample cDNA came from eight separate reactions. Researchers put TCRalpha and TCRbeta cDNA through two nested PCRs lasting 16 and 9 cycles. TCRdb reprocessed the 5' RACE reads, keeping one entry per CDR3 protein, no DNA. The sample includes roughly 330,000 distinct CDR3 sequences. This sequence originates from a human donor with ulcerative colitis or Crohn's disease, or a healthy co-twin of an affected twin (not recorded which). The chain couples TRBV18 to TRBJ2-2; TCRdb indicates TRBD1, and absent DNA this call remains unverified. The material sequenced was blood. The chain's CDR3 is CASSSSGYTNTGELFF.